Here is one T cell receptor (beta chain) with its context. In the authors' workflow: Amplification from reference gene primers served as the basis for estimated nucleated cell counts. The data were produced by immunoSEQ multiplex PCR, yet TCRdb's version contains in-frame clones alone and is incomplete. V, J and clone size derive from that table, while D and trimming were established from the DNA sequence. This sample carries about 200,000 clones, 70% to 90% of them seen once, and the ten largest clones take roughly 9.7%. V was pared by 3 bases and J by 6 bases, with 12 bases between. The germline CDR1 and CDR2 sequences are SEHNR and FQNEAQ (reference sequence). The CDR3 sequence is 14 residues long. The data belong to a study of blood T cell repertoires in COVID-19. Study as a whole: Acute-phase and convalescent COVID-19 samples originated in the United States, Italy and Spain.

The chain links TRBV7-9 to TRBJ2-1; D unresolved. The TCR comes from a human donor with active or convalescent COVID-19. The donor label of this sample is uncertain. The sequencing input was peripheral blood. CDR3 coding DNA: TGTGCCAGCAGCTTGAGTCTTTACTCCAATGAGCAGTTCTTC. Translated: CASSLSLYSNEQFF.